Below are 15 T cell receptor beta chains sequenced from a single sample in a study of blood T cell repertoires in COVID-19. Clones were read by immunoSEQ multiplex PCR, and TCRdb kept only the in-frame ones, dropping some. The sample carries about 210,000 clones, 70% to 85% recorded once. The specimen was peripheral blood. The receptor set was obtained from an elderly woman with COVID-19, enrolled during active disease.

This clone was picked up one time. V and J are TRBV12-3 or TRBV12-4 and TRBJ2-5; D is unresolved. Trimming cost V 3 bases and J 4 bases, with 9 bases left between them. The CDR3 is made up of 13 amino acids. In DNA form, the CDR3 reads TGTGCCAGCAGTTTCGTCCTCCGAGAGACCCAGTACTTC. Translating it yields CASSFVLRETQYF.

The rearrangement uses TRBV29-1 and TRBJ2-6; 10 positions agree with TRBD2. Germline V gives CDR1 SQVTM, CDR2 ANQGSEA. V dropped 7 bases and J dropped 4; count of bases not matched to a gene: 13. The CDR3 runs to 17 residues. This chain's CDR3 is CSAQGLAGVGGANVLTF. CDR3 DNA: TGCAGCGCCCAAGGGCTAGCGGGAGTAGGAGGGGCCAACGTCCTGACTTTC.

The V and J genes are TRBV6-5 and TRBJ1-2; TRBD1 agrees at 7 bases. Germline V gives CDR1 MNHEY, CDR2 SVGAGI. The CDR3 extends over 12 amino acids. The V segment lost 6 bases and the J segment 8 bases; nucleotides outside the gene matches: 6. The chain's CDR3 is CASRSTGAGYTF. The CDR3 coding sequence is TGTGCCAGCAGATCAACAGGGGCGGGCTACACCTTC.

The chain joins TRBV6-4 to TRBJ2-3; possibly TRBD1 for D (6 bases). Germline V gene data show CDR1 as MRHNA and CDR2 as SNTAGT. The germline V and J ends were trimmed by 4 bases and 4 bases, with 18 bases remaining between them. The CDR3 is 16 amino acids. This CDR3 is CASSVSGTSRADTQYF. The CDR3 region has the DNA TGTGCCAGCAGTGTCTCCGGGACAAGCAGGGCAGATACGCAGTATTTT.

This clone appeared a single time. V and J are TRBV19 and TRBJ1-4; 10 bases fit TRBD1. The length of the CDR3 is 14 residues. Germline CDR1 LNHDA, CDR2 SQIVND (reference sequence). Trimming at V came to 5 bases and at J to 8 bases, leaving 5 bases not matched to a gene. The CDR3 region is CASSRDRGREKLFF. CDR3 in DNA: TGTGCCAGTAGTCGGGACAGGGGTAGGGAAAAACTGTTTTTT.

This clone was found many times. The chain employs TRBV4-1 and TRBJ2-1; D unclear. The CDR3 has 18 residues. CDR1 MGHRA and CDR2 YSYEKL come from the germline V gene. V was cut by 1 base and J by 0 bases, with 16 bases left in between. The CDR3 spells CASSQVDLGFSSYNEQFF. Here the CDR3 DNA reads TGCGCCAGCAGCCAAGTTGATCTCGGGTTCAGCTCCTACAATGAGCAGTTCTTC.

This chain links TRBV5-4 with TRBJ1-2; D gene ambiguous. Looked up from germline, CDR1 is SGHNT and CDR2 is YYREEE (reference sequence). This CDR3 spans 14 amino acids. The V end was cut by 4 bases, the J end by 4 bases, with 14 bases between. This chain's CDR3 is CASSQVRTAYGYTF. As DNA, the CDR3 is TGTGCCAGCAGCCAAGTCCGGACTGCCTATGGCTACACCTTC. The full variable domain, rest sourced from reference TRBV5-4 and TRBJ1-2, is ETGVTQSPTHLIKTRGQQVTLRCSSQSGHNTVSWYQQALGQGPQFIFQYYREEENGRGNFPPRFSGLQFPNYSSELNVNALELDDSALYLCASSQVRTAYGYTFGSGTRLTVV.

The chain carries TRBV7-6 and TRBJ2-2; maybe TRBD1 (6 bases). Per the germline V gene, CDR1 is SGHVS and CDR2 is FNYEAQ. The CDR3 totals 15 residues. The V end lost 4 bases, the J end lost 1 base, and 10 bases lay between the germline ends. As DNA, the CDR3 is TGTGCCAGCAGCTCAAGGGGACAGAACACCGGGGAGCTGTTTTTT. Protein: CASSSRGQNTGELFF.

This chain connects TRBV5-1 to TRBJ2-7, with 7 bases lining up with TRBD1. Germline V gene lookup returns CDR1 SGHRS and CDR2 YFSETQ. Trimming cost V 4 bases and J 5 bases; bases outside gene matches: 12. There are 15 residues in the CDR3. The CDR3 loop reads CASSREGQNVHEQYF. CDR3 bases: TGCGCCAGCAGCCGCGAGGGACAGAATGTGCACGAGCAGTACTTC.

This chain joins TRBV19 and TRBJ1-1; D unresolved. The CDR3 is made up of 13 amino acids. Germline lookup yields CDR1 LNHDA and CDR2 SQIVND (reference sequence). Trimming left V 3 bases short and J 11 bases short, with 16 bases between. The CDR3 loop reads CASSMGGSIGAFF. For the CDR3, the DNA is TGTGCCAGTAGTATGGGAGGGTCGATCGGGGCTTTCTTT.

The rearrangement uses TRBV27 and TRBJ1-1; 7 positions match TRBD1. Trimming took 8 bases from V and 6 from J; bases not matched to a gene: 9. Germline CDR1 and CDR2: MNHEY and SMNVEV (reference sequence). CDR3 length: 13 residues. DNA for the CDR3: TGTGCCAGCCGTTCTAGGGGGCAAGCTGAAGCTTTCTTT. Encoded protein: CASRSRGQAEAFF.

The chain joins TRBV7-9 to TRBJ2-5; 10 positions match TRBD1. Germline CDR1 is SEHNR and CDR2 is FQNEAQ (reference sequence). The CDR3 has 15 amino acids. V dropped 3 bases and J dropped 4; count of bases not matched to a gene: 5. CDR3 nucleotides: TGTGCCAGCAGCTTGGACAGGGGGTTCTTAGAGACCCAGTACTTC. This sequence encodes CASSLDRGFLETQYF.

The chain has TRBV7-2 and TRBJ2-1, with a possible D match to TRBD2 (5 bases). The CDR3 is 16 residues long. CDR1 SGHTA and CDR2 FQGNSA come from the germline V gene. Trimming left V 5 bases short and J 3 bases short, with 17 bases between. The DNA of the CDR3 is TGTGCCAGCAGCCCGCGCCCATCGGGGAACTACAATGAGCAGTTCTTC. As protein: CASSPRPSGNYNEQFF.

The CDR3 coding sequence is TGTGCCAGCAGCGTAGGGCCCGGGGGGAACACTGAAGCTTTCTTT. Its protein product is CASSVGPGGNTEAFF. The V gene is TRBV9, the J gene TRBJ1-1, with D possibly matching TRBD1 (5 bases). V dropped 0 bases and J dropped 1 base, with 10 bases sitting between them. This CDR3 has 15 residues. Germline V gene data show CDR1 as SGDLS and CDR2 as YYNGEE.

The rearrangement links TRBV2 to TRBJ1-5; D is unclear. The V gene's germline CDR1 is SNHLY and CDR2 FYNNEI. The CDR3 has 15 amino acids. Trimming left V 4 bases short and J 1 base short, with 11 bases between. The CDR3 DNA sequence: TGTGCCAGCAGTGCTGAGGGTACCAGCAATCAGCCCCAGCATTTT. Encoded protein: CASSAEGTSNQPQHF.